This TCR beta chain was documented in a study of human T cells and chemical hapten exposure. V lost 7 bases, J lost 8 bases, and 18 bases lay in between. CDR1 and CDR2 from the germline V gene are DFQATT and SNEGSKA (reference sequence). The CDR3 has 12 amino acids. This clonotype was seen a handful of times. The antigen is unknown. As for time point: patch test 3, about 24 weeks after DPC sensitization. Regarding treatment: therapeutic diphenylcyclopropenone sensitization with weekly scalp DPC. Points from the study as a whole: No alteration of TCRs above 1 in 1000 frequency was seen with DPC sensitization.

One entry per CDR3 protein, called by TCRdb with MiXCR from the RACE reads. The sample shows 80,000 to 100,000 distinct CDR3 sequences, roughly a quarter of them seen only once. The sequencing used whole blood, collected in connection with sensitization to the hapten diphenylcyclopropenone (DPC). J is TRBJ2-7 and V is TRBV20-1; D not resolved. The sequence derives from a man between 40 and 49 years old with alopecia areata. Some clones in this sample may be carry-over from other donors' samples. CDR3 region: CSGRGVSLKQYF. The CDR3 DNA reads TGCAGTGGCAGAGGAGTCAGCCTAAAGCAGTACTTC.